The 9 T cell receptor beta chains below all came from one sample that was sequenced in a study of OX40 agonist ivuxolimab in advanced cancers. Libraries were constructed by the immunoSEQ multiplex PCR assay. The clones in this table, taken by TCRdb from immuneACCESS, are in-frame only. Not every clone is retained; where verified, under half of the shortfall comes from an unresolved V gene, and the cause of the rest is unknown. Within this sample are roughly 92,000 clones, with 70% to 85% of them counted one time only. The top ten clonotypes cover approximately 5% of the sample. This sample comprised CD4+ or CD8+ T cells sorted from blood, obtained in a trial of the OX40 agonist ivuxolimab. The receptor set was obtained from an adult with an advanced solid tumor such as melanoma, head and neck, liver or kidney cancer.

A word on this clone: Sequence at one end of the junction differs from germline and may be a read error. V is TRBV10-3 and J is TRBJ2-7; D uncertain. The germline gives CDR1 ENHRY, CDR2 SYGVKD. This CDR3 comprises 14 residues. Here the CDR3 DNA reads TGTGCCGTCAGTGAAAACGTGGGAAGTTCCGAGCAGTACTTC. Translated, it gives CAVSENVGSSEQYF.

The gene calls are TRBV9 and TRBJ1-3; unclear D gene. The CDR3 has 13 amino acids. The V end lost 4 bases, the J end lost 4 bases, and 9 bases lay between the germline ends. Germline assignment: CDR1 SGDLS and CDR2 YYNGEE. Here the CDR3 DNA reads TGTGCCAGCAGCTCTCCCCAGGGAAACACCATATATTTT. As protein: CASSSPQGNTIYF. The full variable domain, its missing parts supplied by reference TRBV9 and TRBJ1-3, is DSGVTQTPKHLITATGQRVTLRCSPRSGDLSVYWYQQSLDQGLQFLIQYYNGEERAKGNILERFSAQQFPDLHSELNLSSLELGDSALYFCASSSPQGNTIYFGEGSWLTVV.

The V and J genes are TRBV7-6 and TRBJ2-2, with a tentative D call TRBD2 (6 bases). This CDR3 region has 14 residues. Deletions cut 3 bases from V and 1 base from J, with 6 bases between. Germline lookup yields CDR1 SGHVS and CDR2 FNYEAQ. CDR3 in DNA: TGTGCCAGCAGCTTGGGGGGGAACACCGGGGAGCTGTTTTTT. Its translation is CASSLGGNTGELFF.

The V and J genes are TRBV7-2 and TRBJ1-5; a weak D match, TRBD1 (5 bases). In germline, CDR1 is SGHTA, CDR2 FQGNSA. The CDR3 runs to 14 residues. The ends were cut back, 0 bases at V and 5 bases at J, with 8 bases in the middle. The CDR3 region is CASSLAQGHQPQHF. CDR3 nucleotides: TGTGCCAGCAGCTTAGCCCAGGGCCATCAGCCCCAGCATTTT.

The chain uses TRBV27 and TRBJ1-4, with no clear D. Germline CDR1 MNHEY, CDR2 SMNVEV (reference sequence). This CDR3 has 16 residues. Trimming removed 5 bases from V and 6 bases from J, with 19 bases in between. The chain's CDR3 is CASSPISGLRHEKLFF. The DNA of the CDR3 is TGTGCCAGCAGTCCCATCTCCGGTCTCCGGCATGAAAAACTGTTTTTT.

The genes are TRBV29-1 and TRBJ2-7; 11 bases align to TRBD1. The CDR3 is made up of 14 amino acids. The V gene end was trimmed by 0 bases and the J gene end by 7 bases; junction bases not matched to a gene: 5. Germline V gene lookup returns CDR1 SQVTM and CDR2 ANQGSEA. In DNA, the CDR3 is TGCAGCGTTGAAGATGGACAGGGGGCTTGGGAGCAGTACTTC. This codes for CSVEDGQGAWEQYF.

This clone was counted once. The CDR3 DNA is TGTGCCAGCTCACCTGGACAGCGAGCCGGGGAGCTGTTTTTT. It is translated as CASSPGQRAGELFF. The rearrangement joins TRBV18 to TRBJ2-2; possible D gene TRBD1, 6 bases. This CDR3 spans 14 amino acids. Germline CDR1 and CDR2: KGHSH and LQKENI. The germline V and J ends were trimmed by 3 bases and 6 bases, with 11 bases remaining between them.

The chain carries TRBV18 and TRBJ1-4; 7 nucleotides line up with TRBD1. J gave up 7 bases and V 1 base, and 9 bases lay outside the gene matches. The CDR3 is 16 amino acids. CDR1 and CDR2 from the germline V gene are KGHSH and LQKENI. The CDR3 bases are TGTGCCAGCTCACCACGGCAGGGGGGTAGTGGTGAAAAACTGTTTTTT. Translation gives CASSPRQGGSGEKLFF.

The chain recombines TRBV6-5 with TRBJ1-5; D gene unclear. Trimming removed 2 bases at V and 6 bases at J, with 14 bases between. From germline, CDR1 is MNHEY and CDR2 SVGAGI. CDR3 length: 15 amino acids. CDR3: CASSYGLTVGQPQHF. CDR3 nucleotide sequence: TGTGCCAGCAGTTACGGGCTGACTGTGGGTCAGCCCCAGCATTTT.